Sequencing of this TCR beta chain was carried out in a study of T cells in Graves' hyperthyroidism and ophthalmopathy. About the study: At the time of initial diagnosis and before any treatment, peripheral blood was collected.

The V gene lost 0 bases and the J gene lost 10 bases, with 16 bases spanning the gap. The CDR3 consists of 15 residues. Germline CDR1 SGHNT, CDR2 YENEEA. This clonotype turned up a few times. Its specificity is unknown. Amplification of TCR beta CDR3 regions used RNA as the template. Primed by the HTBI set, a first-round RT-PCR was run on the TCR CDR3. TCRdb called the multiplex PCR reads again in MiXCR, with one record for every CDR3 protein. The profile shows about 560,000 distinct CDR3 sequences, roughly a sixth of them singletons. Points from the study as a whole: A 13 V-J model separated ophthalmopathy from stable hyperthyroidism. Most clonotypes that expanded in the thyroid above 0.001 also showed up in blood. Median prediction lead before ophthalmopathy onset was six to eight months with the model.

The receptor's source is a woman aged 18-29 years with Graves' hyperthyroidism. The rearrangement uses TRBV11-3 and TRBJ2-1; D possibly corresponds to TRBD2 (5 bases). Sequenced material: blood. For the CDR3, the DNA is TGTGCCAGCAGCTTAGAGTTTGGGCTAGCTGGGGAGCAGTTCTTC. Translating it yields CASSLEFGLAGEQFF.